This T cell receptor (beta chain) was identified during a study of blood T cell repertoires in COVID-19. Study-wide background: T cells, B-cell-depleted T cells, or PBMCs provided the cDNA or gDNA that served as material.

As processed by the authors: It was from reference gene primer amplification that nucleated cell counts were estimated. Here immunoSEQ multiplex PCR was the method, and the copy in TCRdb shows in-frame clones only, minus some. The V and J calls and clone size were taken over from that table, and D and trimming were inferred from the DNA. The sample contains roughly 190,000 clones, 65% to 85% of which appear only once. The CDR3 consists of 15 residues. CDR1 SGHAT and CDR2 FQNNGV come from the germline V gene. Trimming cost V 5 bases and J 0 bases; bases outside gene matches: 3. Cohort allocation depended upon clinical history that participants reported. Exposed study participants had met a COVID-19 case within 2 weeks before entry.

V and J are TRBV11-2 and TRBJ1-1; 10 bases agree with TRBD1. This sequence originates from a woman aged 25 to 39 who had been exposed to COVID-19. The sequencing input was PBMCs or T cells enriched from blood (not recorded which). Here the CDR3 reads CASSPGQGMNTEAFF. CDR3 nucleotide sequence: TGTGCCAGCAGCCCGGGACAGGGGATGAACACTGAAGCTTTCTTT.